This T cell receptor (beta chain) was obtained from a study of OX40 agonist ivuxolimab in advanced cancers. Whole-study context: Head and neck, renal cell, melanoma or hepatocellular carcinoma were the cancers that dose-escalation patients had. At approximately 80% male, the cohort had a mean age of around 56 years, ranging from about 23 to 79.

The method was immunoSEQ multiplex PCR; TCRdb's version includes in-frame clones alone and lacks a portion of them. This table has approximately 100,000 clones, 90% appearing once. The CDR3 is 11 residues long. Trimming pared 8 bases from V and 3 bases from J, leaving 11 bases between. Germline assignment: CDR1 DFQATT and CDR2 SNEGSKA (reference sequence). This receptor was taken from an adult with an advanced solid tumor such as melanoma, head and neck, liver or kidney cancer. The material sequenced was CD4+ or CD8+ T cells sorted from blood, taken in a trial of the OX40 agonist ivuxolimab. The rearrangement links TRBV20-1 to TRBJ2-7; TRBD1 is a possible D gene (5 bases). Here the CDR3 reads CSFFDSYEQYF. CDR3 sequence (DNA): TGCAGTTTCTTTGACAGCTACGAGCAGTACTTC.